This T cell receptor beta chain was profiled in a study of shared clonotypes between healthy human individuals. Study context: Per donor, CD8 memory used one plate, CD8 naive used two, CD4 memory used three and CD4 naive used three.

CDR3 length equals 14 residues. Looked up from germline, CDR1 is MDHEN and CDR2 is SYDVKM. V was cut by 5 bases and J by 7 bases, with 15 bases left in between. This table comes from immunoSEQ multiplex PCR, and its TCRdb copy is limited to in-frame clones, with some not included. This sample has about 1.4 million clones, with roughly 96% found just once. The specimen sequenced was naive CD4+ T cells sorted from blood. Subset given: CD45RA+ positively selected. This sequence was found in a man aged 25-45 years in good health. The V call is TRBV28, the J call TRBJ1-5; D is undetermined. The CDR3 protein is CASSRSGVRQPQHF. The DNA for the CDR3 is TGTGCCAGCAGTCGCTCTGGGGTTCGGCAGCCCCAGCATTTT.